The source of this T cell receptor beta chain is a study of T cell repertoires in cytomegalovirus infection (dated by TCRdb to the late 2010s). For the study in its entirety: Alongside well-studied HLA-B-restricted epitopes, the peptide stimulations were aimed at recently identified HLA-C-restricted CMV epitopes, whose presentation resists viral immunomodulation. Donor HLA type was relevant to the analysis, as public TCR beta signatures indicated carriage of CMV infection together with the matching HLA type.

The treatment or condition label for this specimen denotes: in vitro stimulation with specific CMV peptide epitopes to enrich CMV-specific T cells. In regard to this clonotype: Its specific antigen is unknown. Base qualities were left out, and no much larger clone turns up one base away.

Results and caveats for the whole study, not just this receptor: Carriers of CMV infection plus the relevant HLA type were discriminated by the cumulative frequency of public TCR beta family members in the study cohort and in an independent 352-donor cohort. The ex vivo response was dominated by HLA-C-restricted CMV-specific TCR beta clonotypes, which also provided the single most frequent clonotype in two of eight donors.

CDR1 and CDR2 were assigned from the germline V gene as LGHNT and FRNRAP. Here V drops 3 bases and J drops 1 base, and the junction holds 6 bases not matched to any gene. Spanning cysteine to phenylalanine, the CDR3 consists of 16 amino acids. The DNA shown is the 48-base CDR3, in frame from base 1. The data were produced on an Illumina HiSeq 1500. Using fastp trimming at Q25 and MiXCR clonotype assembly, TCRdb reanalyzed the public sequencing data and kept in-frame beta chains. CDR3 protein sequences are deduplicated, and each keeps its most common genes and DNA. The sample yields 650,000 to 900,000 distinct CDR3 sequences; around 29% were counted once. The ten largest clones represent around 13% of the sample.

The sequencing here drew on cultured CD8+ T cells from PBMCs, taken from culture after CMV antigen stimulation. The chain is made from TRBV12-5 and TRBJ1-5, and 7 junctional nucleotides match TRBD1. This clonotype was sampled from a human donor in good health (CMV status not recorded). Some clones in this sample may be carry-over from other donors' samples. The encoded CDR3 is CASGFLRDSSNQPQHF. The nucleotide sequence reads TGTGCTAGTGGTTTCCTCCGGGACAGCAGCAATCAGCCCCAGCATTTT. With the portions outside the CDR3 filled from the reference TRBV12-5 and TRBJ1-5 genes, the complete variable region becomes DARVTQTPRHKVTEMGQEVTMRCQPILGHNTVFWYRQTMMQGLELLAYFRNRAPLDDSGMPKDRFSAEMPDATLATLKIQPSEPRDSAVYFCASGFLRDSSNQPQHFGDGTRLSIL.